This T cell receptor (beta chain) was documented in a study of T cells in Graves' hyperthyroidism and ophthalmopathy. Overall study: Specimen type is peripheral blood, collected at initial diagnosis prior to any treatment.

With regard to this clonotype: The antigen remains undetermined.

Lactation, pregnancy, other autoimmune disease or uncontrolled infection led to exclusion of patients. Amplification of TCR beta CDR3 regions was performed using RNA transcripts as template. Initially, a first-round RT-PCR of the TCR CDR3 employed the HTBI primer set. TCRdb analysed the multiplex PCR reads with MiXCR anew, one entry per CDR3 protein. The data hold some 370,000 distinct CDR3 sequences, with over 13% observed a single time. Germline CDR1 is MDHEN and CDR2 is SYDVKM. The CDR3 sequence is 14 residues long. The V end was cut by 5 bases, the J end by 6 bases, with 14 bases between. Findings and caveats of the study: A 13 V-J signature model discriminated ophthalmopathy versus stable hyperthyroidism. Most clonotypes expanded in the thyroid (above 0.001) were also present in blood.

V usage is TRBV28 and J usage is TRBJ1-3; perhaps TRBD1 as D (6 bases). This clonotype was sampled from a man in his forties or fifties with Graves' ophthalmopathy. The sequenced material came from blood. CDR3 protein: CASSAPGALNTIYF. The CDR3, as DNA: TGTGCCAGCAGTGCCCCGGGGGCATTAAACACCATATATTTT. The full variable domain, its missing parts supplied by reference TRBV28 and TRBJ1-3, is DVKVTQSSRYLVKRTGEKVFLECVQDMDHENMFWYRQDPGLGLRLIYFSYDVKMKEKGDIPEGYSVSREKKERFSLILESASTNQTSMYLCASSAPGALNTIYFGEGSWLTVV.